Below, 2 T cell receptor beta chains from the same sample are listed, as sequenced in a study of blood T cell repertoires in COVID-19 (dated by TCRdb to the early 2020s). The library was generated by the immunoSEQ multiplex PCR assay. TCRdb holds this immuneACCESS table with in-frame rearrangements only. Some clones are missing; in checked studies, unresolved V genes explain under half, and the rest has no known cause. The sample table shows about 120,000 clones, and roughly 76% are seen once. In total, the top ten clones hold 6.5% to 8.5% of the sample. The sequenced material came from peripheral blood. These TCRs come from a woman aged 55-70 years with acute or convalescent COVID-19.

The rearrangement joins TRBV11-2 to TRBJ2-5; TRBD1 matches at 7 bases. Losses at the gene ends were 0 bases for V and 5 bases for J; bases not matched to a gene: 9. The germline gives CDR1 SGHAT, CDR2 FQNNGV. CDR3 length equals 16 residues. As DNA, the CDR3 is TGTGCCAGCAGCTTAGATTTGACAGGGCGAGTGGAGACCCAGTACTTC. Residues: CASSLDLTGRVETQYF.

This clone was seen a few times. The chain has TRBV9 and TRBJ2-5; 10 bases fit TRBD1. V lost 3 bases, J lost 5 bases, and 7 bases stayed unmatched. In germline, CDR1 is SGDLS, CDR2 YYNGEE. The CDR3 totals 15 residues. The CDR3 nucleotides are TGTGCCAGCAGCGAGCAGACAGGGGGCTGGGAGACCCAGTACTTC. It encodes CASSEQTGGWETQYF.